Listed below are T cell receptor beta chains from one sample, sequenced in a study of Ad26.COV2.S vaccination and SARS-CoV-2 variants. Assay used: immunoSEQ multiplex PCR; TCRdb lists only in-frame clones, some missing. The sample yields some 300,000 clones, 86% seen once. Source: peripheral blood, taken in a trial of Ad26.COV2.S vaccine versus placebo. The receptor set was obtained from a person between 18 and 60 years old who received the Ad26.COV2.S COVID-19 vaccine or a placebo. CDR3s leave out the opening cysteine and the closing phenylalanine or tryptophan.

v_call	j_call	cdr3_aa
TRBV11-2	TRBJ1-1	ASSLIMGGRNTEAF
TRBV2	TRBJ2-7	ASRPARAVPYEQY
TRBV7-8	TRBJ2-5	ASSFGLAGGWETQY
TRBV7-9	TRBJ2-5	ASSLGGVQETQY
TRBV7-2	TRBJ2-1	ASSLAPPANEQF
TRBV7-8	TRBJ2-1	ASRLDRATYNEQF
TRBV5-6	TRBJ1-2	ASSFTGTGYT
TRBV5-4	TRBJ2-1	ASSSRIGGAYMRLF
TRBV4-3	TRBJ1-2	ASSPQGQGVGYT
TRBV18	TRBJ1-3	ASSPNSAYSGNTIY
TRBV11-2	TRBJ1-5	ASSLDKQSGRPQH
TRBV6-5	TRBJ2-7	ASKSPDSRDYEQY
TRBV3-1/TRBV3-2	TRBJ2-3	ASSTDRGTDTQY
TRBV25-1	TRBJ1-1	ASSNVYGRGDTEAF